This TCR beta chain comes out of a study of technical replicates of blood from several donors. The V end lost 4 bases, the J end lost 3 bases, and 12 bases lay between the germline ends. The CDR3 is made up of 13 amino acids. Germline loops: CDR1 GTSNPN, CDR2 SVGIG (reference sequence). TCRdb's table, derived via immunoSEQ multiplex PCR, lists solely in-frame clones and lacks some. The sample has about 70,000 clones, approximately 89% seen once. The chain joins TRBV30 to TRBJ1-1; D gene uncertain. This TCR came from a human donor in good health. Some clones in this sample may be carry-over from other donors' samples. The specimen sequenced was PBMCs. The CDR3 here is CAWNGDWYTEAFF. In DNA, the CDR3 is TGTGCCTGGAACGGGGATTGGTACACTGAAGCTTTCTTT.